This T cell receptor (beta chain) emerged from a study of somatic mutations in cytotoxic T cells in rheumatoid arthritis. In the study overall: Sorted by flow to nearly 100% purity were some V beta antibody-stained T-cell populations, including V beta1+ cells sequenced for TCRB.

Whole-study results and caveats: With around 60 patients examined, under 10 had a largest CD8+ clone exceeding 20% of CD8+ cells.

Sequencing was performed with immunoSEQ multiplex PCR; in TCRdb, only in-frame clones are kept and a portion is missing. The sample yields 25,000 to 30,000 clones, around 80% seen once. The CDR3 contains 11 residues. V lost 6 bases to trimming and J lost 3 bases, with 5 bases between them. Germline lookup yields CDR1 ENHRY and CDR2 SYGVKD. On this clone itself: Its antigen is unknown.

The sequenced sample was CD8+ T cells sorted from blood. The gene calls are TRBV10-3 and TRBJ1-2; D uncertain. The receptor comes from a man between 45 and 60 years old in good health. CDR3 region: CAIRKDYGYTF. Here the CDR3 DNA reads TGTGCCATCAGGAAAGACTATGGCTACACCTTC.